This passage covers 24 T cell receptor beta chains from one sample sequenced in a study of Ad26.COV2.S vaccination and SARS-CoV-2 variants. Repertoires were generated with immunoSEQ multiplex PCR, while TCRdb's copy carries only in-frame clones and drops some. The data contain about 250,000 clones, around nine tenths of them singletons. Treatment indicated: around 19 received Ad26.COV2.S at low or high dose, single or two shots; about 5 received placebo; per-sample allocation not given. Samples came from day 63 after the first vaccine or placebo injection. Sequencing used peripheral blood, obtained in a trial of Ad26.COV2.S vaccine versus placebo. Receptors originate from a person between 18 and 60 years old who received the Ad26.COV2.S COVID-19 vaccine or a placebo.

As DNA, the CDR3 is TGCGCCAGCAGCCCCCGGACTAGCGGGAGGTCGAACACCGGGGAGCTGTTTTTT. Its translation is CASSPRTSGRSNTGELFF. The chain recombines TRBV5-1 with TRBJ2-2; 14 bases line up with TRBD2. V gave up 4 bases and J gave up 0 bases; unmatched junction bases: 5. The germline V gene encodes CDR1 SGHRS and CDR2 YFSETQ. This CDR3 is 18 amino acids long.

The genes are TRBV18 and TRBJ2-5, with D tentatively TRBD1 (6 bases). Germline V gene data show CDR1 as KGHSH and CDR2 as LQKENI. This CDR3 region has 14 residues. Trimming stripped 2 bases from V and 5 bases from J, with 12 bases between. The CDR3 reads CASSPNQGRETQYF. CDR3 DNA sequence: TGTGCCAGCTCACCAAACCAGGGGCGGGAGACCCAGTACTTC.

This clone was observed a handful of times. DNA of the CDR3: TGTGCCAGCTCACAACTCGGCAGGGCTAATTCACCCCTCCACTTT. This codes for CASSQLGRANSPLHF. The rearrangement uses TRBV18 and TRBJ1-6; D perhaps matches TRBD1 (5 bases). The CDR3 length is 15 residues. Germline-derived CDR1 and CDR2 are KGHSH and LQKENI. V was clipped by 4 bases and J by 6 bases, with 13 bases between them.

The chain employs TRBV12-5 and TRBJ1-5; D gene uncertain. The CDR3 length is 11 residues. Germline V gives CDR1 LGHNT, CDR2 FRNRAP. Between the trimmed V and J ends, which lost 4 bases and 4 bases, there was a span of 2 bases. In DNA form, the CDR3 reads TGTGCTAGTGGTTCAAATCAGCCCCAGCATTTT. Encoded protein: CASGSNQPQHF.

The chain has TRBV9 and TRBJ2-3; D remains unclear. V was cut by 2 bases and J by 0 bases, with 13 bases left in between. Germline-derived CDR1 and CDR2 are SGDLS and YYNGEE. This CDR3 has 16 residues. CDR3 sequence (DNA): TGTGCCAGCAGCGTCGGGCTTCTCCCTAGCACAGATACGCAGTATTTT. This translates into CASSVGLLPSTDTQYF.

The J gene is TRBJ1-2, the V gene TRBV21-1. TRBV21-1 is noted as a pseudogene. The CDR3 runs to 14 residues. The CDR3 coding sequence is TGTGCTAGCAGCAAAGTGAGGACTGTCTATGGCTACACCTTC. Translation gives CASSKVRTVYGYTF.

This clone showed up just once. The chain is built from TRBV30 and TRBJ2-1; D possibly corresponds to TRBD2 (6 bases). The CDR3 covers 14 residues. Germline CDR1 is GTSNPN and CDR2 is SVGIG (reference sequence). Trimming removed 1 base from V and 3 bases from J, with 10 bases in between. In DNA, the CDR3 is TGTGCCTGGAGTGCGGGAGCAAGCTACAATGAGCAGTTCTTC. The encoded protein is CAWSAGASYNEQFF.

The chain is built from TRBV7-2 and TRBJ2-2; 11 nucleotides agree with TRBD2. V shed 0 bases and J 6 bases; nucleotides not matched to a gene: 0. The CDR3 length is 15 residues. Per the germline V gene, CDR1 is SGHTA and CDR2 is FQGNSA. The CDR3 reads CASSLALAGAGELFF. The CDR3 region has the DNA TGTGCCAGCAGCTTAGCACTAGCGGGGGCCGGGGAGCTGTTTTTT.

The J gene is TRBJ2-7, the V gene TRBV9; D is tentatively TRBD1 or TRBD2 (5 bases each). CDR1 and CDR2 (germline): SGDLS, YYNGEE. The CDR3 has 14 amino acids. The V end was cut by 4 bases, the J end by 5 bases, with 16 bases between. The CDR3 loop is CASSSAGASDEQYF. The CDR3 region has the DNA TGTGCCAGCAGCTCCGCCGGGGCAAGTGACGAGCAGTACTTC.

The CDR3 bases are TGTGCCAGCAGCCCAAAACTCGGACCCTATCTAAAGCAGTTCTTC. As protein: CASSPKLGPYLKQFF. The chain combines TRBV11-3 with TRBJ2-1; D is uncertain. Germline assignment: CDR1 SGHNT and CDR2 YENEEA. The CDR3 sequence is 15 residues long. V dropped 5 bases and J dropped 11 bases, with 22 bases sitting between them.

V is TRBV4-3 and J is TRBJ2-3; D tentatively fits TRBD1 or TRBD2 (5 bases each). This CDR3 region has 13 residues. Germline CDR1 and CDR2: LGHNA and YSLEER. V was cut by 4 bases and J by 2 bases, with 7 bases left in between. The CDR3 coding sequence is TGCGCCAGCAGCCGGGACCACACAGATACGCAGTATTTT. This translates into CASSRDHTDTQYF.

The chain links TRBV3-1 (or the pseudogene TRBV3-2) to TRBJ2-1, with D perhaps matching TRBD2 (5 bases). CDR3 size: 15 residues. CDR1 and CDR2 (germline): LGHDT, YNNKEL (reference sequence). Trimming took off 1 base at V and 4 bases at J, with 11 bases between the two ends. CDR3 DNA: TGTGCCAGCAGCCAAGCTGGGGAGATTTACAATGAGCAGTTCTTC. It codes for CASSQAGEIYNEQFF.

The V call is TRBV11-2, the J call TRBJ2-5, with D unresolved. From germline, CDR1 is SGHAT and CDR2 FQNNGV. V lost 1 base and J lost 0, with 9 bases in between. The CDR3 covers 15 residues. The CDR3 sequence is CASSLGQADQETQYF. The CDR3 region has the DNA TGTGCCAGCAGCTTAGGGCAGGCCGACCAAGAGACCCAGTACTTC.

The J gene is TRBJ2-7, the V gene TRBV5-1; 9 positions agree with TRBD1. CDR1 and CDR2 (germline): SGHRS, YFSETQ. Trimming removed 2 bases from V and 1 base from J; junction bases left unmatched: 4. The CDR3 covers 15 residues. The CDR3 region is CASSFGDRVSYEQYF. CDR3 DNA sequence: TGCGCCAGCAGCTTTGGGGACAGGGTTTCCTACGAGCAGTACTTC.

Written as DNA, the CDR3 is TGTGCCAGCAGCCAAGTCCCGGGACTAGCGGGGGCAGATACGCAGTATTTT. Its translation: CASSQVPGLAGADTQYF. The J gene is TRBJ2-3, the V gene TRBV4-2; TRBD2 matches at 14 bases. The germline CDR1 and CDR2 sequences are LGHNA and YNFKEQ. This CDR3 spans 17 amino acids. V was clipped by 1 base and J by 4 bases; unmatched bases: 4.

V usage is TRBV4-3 and J usage is TRBJ1-3; D remains unclear. The CDR3 sequence is 16 residues long. Trimming removed 1 base from V and 3 bases from J, with 13 bases in between. Germline CDR1 is LGHNA and CDR2 is YSLEER. CDR3 loop: CASSQGSGVVGNTIYF. The CDR3 DNA follows: TGCGCCAGCAGCCAAGGGTCGGGTGTAGTTGGAAACACCATATATTTT.

The chain links TRBV2 to TRBJ1-2; D is undetermined. Looked up from germline, CDR1 is SNHLY and CDR2 is FYNNEI. Trimming took 3 bases from V and 5 from J, leaving 10 bases between them. This CDR3 comprises 13 residues. The CDR3 spells CASSDTRKYGYTF. CDR3 bases: TGTGCCAGCAGTGATACCAGGAAGTATGGCTACACCTTC.

The chain combines TRBV4-3 with TRBJ2-2, with D hard to call. CDR1 LGHNA and CDR2 YSLEER come from the germline V gene. The CDR3 is made up of 12 amino acids. V gave up 1 base and J gave up 6 bases, with 3 bases separating them. CDR3 protein: CASSQASGELFF. The CDR3 nucleotides read TGCGCCAGCAGCCAAGCTTCCGGGGAGCTGTTTTTT.

The chain's CDR3 is CASSVGGVDQPQHF. Here the CDR3 DNA reads TGTGCCAGCAGCGTAGGTGGGGTGGATCAGCCCCAGCATTTT. The gene calls are TRBV9 and TRBJ1-5; D gene ambiguous. Germline assignment: CDR1 SGDLS and CDR2 YYNGEE. This CDR3 is 14 amino acids long. Trimming shortened V by 0 bases and J by 5 bases, and 9 bases separated the two germline ends.

The chain couples TRBV27 to TRBJ1-2, with unresolved D. The V gene lost 2 bases and the J gene lost 8 bases, with 24 bases spanning the gap. This CDR3 comprises 17 residues. The germline CDR1 and CDR2 sequences are MNHEY and SMNVEV (reference sequence). CDR3 loop: CASSLLPELGFAYGYTF. CDR3 DNA sequence: TGTGCCAGCAGTTTACTCCCAGAGTTAGGTTTTGCCTACGGCTACACCTTC.

The chain joins TRBV7-6 to TRBJ2-3; possibly TRBD2 for D (5 bases). CDR1 is SGHVS, CDR2 FNYEAQ, per germline. The V end lost 7 bases, the J end lost 2 bases, and 16 bases lay between the germline ends. CDR3 length: 15 residues. CDR3 bases: TGTGCCAGCACTTCAAACGGACTGAACACAGATACGCAGTATTTT. Amino acids: CASTSNGLNTDTQYF.

The rearrangement joins TRBV7-8 to TRBJ2-7, with D possibly being TRBD2 (5 bases). The germline V and J ends were trimmed by 3 bases and 0 bases, with 15 bases remaining between them. Germline lookup yields CDR1 SGHVS and CDR2 FQNEAQ. The CDR3 spans 16 residues. CDR3 sequence (DNA): TGTGCCAGCAGCTTTGCAATCGGAGGCAGCTCCTACGAGCAGTACGTC. Protein: CASSFAIGGSSYEQYV.

V is TRBV4-3 and J is TRBJ1-2; maybe TRBD1 (5 bases). CDR1 LGHNA and CDR2 YSLEER come from the germline V gene. The CDR3 is 16 residues long. V was shortened by 4 bases and J by 5 bases, with 20 bases between the two germline ends. CDR3 sequence reads: CASSPSLIRVRYGYTF. CDR3 nucleotide sequence: TGCGCCAGCAGCCCGTCCCTTATCAGGGTGAGATATGGCTACACCTTC.

J is TRBJ2-1 and V is TRBV5-1; maybe TRBD1 (5 bases). V shed 7 bases and J shed 1 base, with 12 bases lying between them. This CDR3 has 14 residues. Germline V gives CDR1 SGHRS, CDR2 YFSETQ. The CDR3 coding sequence is TGCGCCAGCGGACAAATCCCGTCCTACAATGAGCAGTTCTTC. Protein sequence: CASGQIPSYNEQFF. The full variable domain, in which reference TRBV5-1 and TRBJ2-1 provide the parts outside the CDR3, is KAGVTQTPRYLIKTRGQQVTLSCSPISGHRSVSWYQQTPGQGLQFLFEYFSETQRNKGNFPGRFSGRQFSNSRSEMNVSTLELGDSALYLCASGQIPSYNEQFFGPGTRLTVL.